This T cell receptor (beta chain) was retrieved from a study of T cell changes during pregnancy in multiple sclerosis. This CDR3 has 19 residues. Germline CDR1 and CDR2: SGHDT and YYEEEE. J was trimmed by 5 bases and V by 4 bases; bases with no gene match: 21. Generated by immunoSEQ multiplex PCR, the TCRdb table keeps only in-frame clones and is missing some. The data show 100,000 or so clones, 90% to 95% seen once. The chain links TRBV5-6 to TRBJ2-7; the match to TRBD1 covers 10 bases. The sequenced sample was peripheral blood, obtained before pregnancy. The receptor was derived from a female donor with multiple sclerosis, enrolled in a pregnancy study. The CDR3 bases are TGTGCCAGCAGCGTGGCAACCGGGACAGGGGTCCGTTCGCACGACGAGCAGTACTTC. This encodes CASSVATGTGVRSHDEQYF.